The clone carrying this TCR beta chain was observed a few times. This sample is drawn from a study of identical twins. In TCRdb, the 5' RACE reads were re-called with MiXCR into one record per CDR3 protein. The sample includes fewer than 650,000 distinct CDR3 sequences, about 7% seen only once; the top ten take roughly 1.5%. The CDR3 is 19 amino acids. The germline V gene has CDR1 SGHAT and CDR2 FQNNGV. Unmatched junction bases numbered 12, after V lost 0 bases and J lost 1 base. This sample was shared with a second study, whose subject was yellow fever vaccine responses in identical twins.

The sample was PBMCs. The receptor's source is a woman younger than 30 in good health. V gene TRBV11-2 combines with J gene TRBJ2-5; 9 positions match TRBD1. CDR3 sequence: CASSLEASGTGRFQETQYF. CDR3 DNA: TGTGCCAGCAGCTTAGAGGCGAGTGGGACAGGGAGATTCCAAGAGACCCAGTACTTC.